Included here is one T cell receptor beta chain sequence, with context. These data are taken from a study of blood T cell repertoires in COVID-19. For the study at large: There were acute and convalescent COVID-19 samples, and they came from the United States, Italy and Spain. T cells, B-cell-depleted T cells, or PBMCs supplied cDNA or gDNA.

In germline, CDR1 is LGHDT, CDR2 YNNKEL (reference sequence). The CDR3 length is 14 residues. V shed 1 base and J shed 0 bases, with 6 bases lying between them. Some clones are missing from TCRdb's copy, which holds only in-frame ones; the method was immunoSEQ multiplex PCR. The table includes 270,000 or so clones, nearly 85% detected once. The specimen sequenced was peripheral blood. This chain uses TRBV3-1 (or the pseudogene TRBV3-2) with TRBJ1-2; D is unresolved. The sequence came from a human donor in a cohort sampled during active COVID-19. CDR3 coding DNA: TGTGCCAGCAGCCAAGCAGGTTCTAACTATGGCTACACCTTC. This sequence encodes CASSQAGSNYGYTF.